This paragraph reports one T cell receptor (beta chain). Participants reported their clinical history, and cohort assignment relied on those reports. In Cohort 3, a recovered donor had either two negative PCRs, clearance, or symptom resolution. Here immunoSEQ multiplex PCR was the method, and the copy in TCRdb shows in-frame clones only, minus some. There are 200,000 to 250,000 clones in the sample; less than 90% occur only once, and about 2.6% lies in the top ten. This sample is drawn from a study of blood T cell repertoires in COVID-19. Unmatched junction bases numbered 11, after V lost 5 bases and J lost 3 bases. CDR1 is SGHAT and CDR2 is FQDESV in the germline V gene (reference sequence). The CDR3 runs 16 residues.

This TCR came from a woman under 40 who had recovered from COVID-19. V is TRBV11-1 and J is TRBJ2-7; TRBD1 aligns across 9 bases. The sample taken for sequencing was PBMCs or T cells enriched from blood (not recorded which). The CDR3 nucleotides read TGTGCCAGCAGCCTAAAGGGACAGGGCTACCTCTACGAGCAGTACTTC. Its translation is CASSLKGQGYLYEQYF.